These 30 T cell receptor beta chains originate from one sample sequenced in a study of T cells expressing NK-cell markers (dated by TCRdb to 2019 to 2021). The library came from 5' RACE. Sequencing was carried out with an Illumina HiSeq 2000. Following reprocessing of the reads by TCRdb, the data hold one row per CDR3 protein sequence and no DNA is available. The sample's clone listing holds 140,000 to 150,000 distinct CDR3 sequences. The biggest ten clones account for 12% of the sample. What was sequenced was blood T cells: a sorted CD56 or NKG2C T cell subset, CD4+ or CD8+ T cells, or bulk PBMC T cells (not recorded which). The receptors come from a man aged 18 to 30 in good health. Donor details come from another sample of the same person, matched by shared clones.

The rearrangement joins TRBV12-3 or TRBV12-4 to TRBJ2-5; no DNA is available, so the TRBD1 call from TCRdb remains unchecked. The CDR3 sequence is 14 residues long. This CDR3 is CASNLAGEGETQYF.

The V and J genes are TRBV12-3 or TRBV12-4 and TRBJ1-2; TCRdb picks TRBD1, but there is no DNA to check that call. This CDR3 contains 14 residues. Here the CDR3 reads CASSFETVGYGYTF.

The rearrangement joins TRBV2 to TRBJ2-1; the TRBD2 assignment by TCRdb is unverifiable without DNA. The CDR3 runs 16 residues. CDR1 is SNHLY, CDR2 FYNNEI, per germline. This chain's CDR3 is CARSSLAGIGNNEQFF.

The CDR3 reads CASSLSRDRGQSNNEQFF. The gene calls are TRBV4-1 and TRBJ2-1; as DNA is missing, the TRBD1 call by TCRdb cannot be tested. The CDR3 runs to 18 residues. CDR1 is MGHRA and CDR2 is YSYEKL in the germline V gene.

This chain uses TRBV29-1 with TRBJ2-1; the TCRdb call, TRBD1, lacks DNA for checking. The CDR3 consists of 15 residues. Looked up from germline, CDR1 is SQVTM and CDR2 is ANQGSEA. CDR3 loop: CSVILWTGTNNEQFF.

The chain uses TRBV6-1 and TRBJ2-3; TCRdb calls TRBD2, which cannot be checked without DNA. Germline lookup yields CDR1 MNHNS and CDR2 SASEGT. The CDR3 loop spans 16 amino acids. CDR3 loop: CASSPALAGGPDTQYF.

This sequence joins TRBV24-1 and TRBJ1-2; the D call of TRBD1 rests on TCRdb alone, since no DNA is present to check it. This CDR3 region has 12 residues. CDR1 is KGHDR and CDR2 is SFDVKD in the germline V gene. CDR3 sequence: CATSDAGQLYTF.

The rearrangement uses TRBV15 and TRBJ2-2; TCRdb indicates TRBD1, and absent DNA this call remains unverified. From germline, CDR1 is LNHNV and CDR2 YYDKDF (reference sequence). The CDR3 contains 16 residues. The CDR3 loop is CATSRGEGAVFGELFF.

This chain uses TRBV25-1 with TRBJ2-1; TCRdb designates TRBD2, a call that cannot be tested without DNA. CDR1 is MGHDK, CDR2 SYGVNS, per germline. The CDR3 is 18 amino acids. The CDR3 spells CASSPPGLPSGSYNEQFF.

The CDR3 protein is CASSDGQNNEQFF. The chain couples TRBV6-1 to TRBJ2-1; the D gene TCRdb calls, TRBD1, cannot be checked with no DNA. CDR1 is MNHNS and CDR2 is SASEGT in the germline V gene. The CDR3 is made up of 13 amino acids.

The chain links TRBV7-9 to TRBJ1-2; as DNA is missing, the TRBD1 call by TCRdb cannot be tested. The length of the CDR3 is 12 residues. From germline, CDR1 is SEHNR and CDR2 FQNEAQ (reference sequence). The CDR3 loop reads CASSPKGDGYTF.

The chain has TRBV25-1 and TRBJ1-5; no DNA is available, so the TRBD1 call from TCRdb remains unchecked. The CDR3 extends over 15 amino acids. CDR1 is MGHDK and CDR2 is SYGVNS in the germline V gene. The CDR3 loop reads CASSTGTGPNQPQHF. The full variable domain, completed using reference TRBV25-1 and TRBJ1-5, is EADIYQTPRYLVIGTGKKITLECSQTMGHDKMYWYQQDPGMELHLIHYSYGVNSTEKGDLSSESTVSRIRTEHFPLTLESARPSHTSQYLCASSTGTGPNQPQHFGDGTRLSIL.

This rearrangement joins TRBV12-5 to TRBJ2-3. This CDR3 has 14 amino acids. Germline loops: CDR1 LGHNT, CDR2 FRNRAP. The CDR3 is CASAIQLSTDTQYF.

The genes are TRBV7-3 and TRBJ2-6. Germline CDR1 is SGHTA and CDR2 is FQGTGA. The CDR3 spans 15 residues. The CDR3 loop reads CASSLTNSGANVLTF. The full variable domain, completed using reference TRBV7-3 and TRBJ2-6, is GAGVSQTPSNKVTEKGKYVELRCDPISGHTALYWYRQSLGQGPEFLIYFQGTGAADDSGLPNDRFFAVRPEGSVSTLKIQRTERGDSAVYLCASSLTNSGANVLTFGAGSRLTVL.

The rearrangement uses TRBV7-6 and TRBJ1-1; lacking DNA, the TRBD1 call made by TCRdb goes unchecked. Germline V gives CDR1 SGHVS, CDR2 FNYEAQ. The CDR3 is made up of 14 amino acids. The CDR3 region is CASSLGEGAAEAFF.

V and J are TRBV7-6 and TRBJ2-1; without DNA, the TCRdb call of TRBD1 cannot be checked. The CDR3 has 13 residues. Germline V gives CDR1 SGHVS, CDR2 FNYEAQ. CDR3 sequence reads: CASSSKGHNEQFF.

V and J are TRBV20-1 and TRBJ1-5; the D call from TCRdb, TRBD1, cannot be confirmed without DNA. The CDR3 length is 14 residues. Germline CDR1 is DFQATT and CDR2 is SNEGSKA (reference sequence). The CDR3 loop reads CSARDTFYRQPQHF.

The rearrangement uses TRBV10-2 and TRBJ2-7; no DNA is available, so the TRBD2 call from TCRdb remains unchecked. The CDR3 loop spans 15 amino acids. Germline CDR1 WSHSY, CDR2 SAAADI. The CDR3 loop reads CASTSVAGLTYEQYF.

The chain has TRBV6-5 and TRBJ1-2. The germline V gene encodes CDR1 MNHEY and CDR2 SVGAGI. The CDR3 has 13 amino acids. CDR3 in amino acids: CASSYLGNYGYTF.

The V call is TRBV6-5, the J call TRBJ2-3. Germline V lookup: CDR1 MNHEY, CDR2 SVGAGI. The CDR3 loop spans 14 amino acids. The CDR3 loop reads CASSYLRGTDTQYF.

This chain connects TRBV24-1 to TRBJ2-7; TCRdb selects TRBD2, and the lack of DNA leaves this call unchecked. CDR1 and CDR2 (germline): KGHDR, SFDVKD. The CDR3 spans 13 residues. CDR3 amino acids: CATSTGGRHEQYF.

This rearrangement joins TRBV18 to TRBJ1-2. The CDR3 covers 12 residues. Germline loops: CDR1 KGHSH, CDR2 LQKENI. CDR3: CASSPGTVSYTF.

CDR3: CASSLGDRGSEQFF. The J gene is TRBJ2-1, the V gene TRBV7-9; TCRdb calls TRBD1, which cannot be checked without DNA. CDR3 length: 14 amino acids. The germline V gene encodes CDR1 SEHNR and CDR2 FQNEAQ (reference sequence).

The chain joins TRBV20-1 to TRBJ2-1; TCRdb calls TRBD2, which cannot be checked without DNA. The CDR3 has 13 residues. Germline CDR1 and CDR2: DFQATT and SNEGSKA (reference sequence). CDR3 residues: CSGRLVADNEQFF.

V is TRBV4-3 and J is TRBJ2-1; TCRdb selects TRBD2, and the lack of DNA leaves this call unchecked. Germline V CDR1 and CDR2: LGHNA, YSLEER. The CDR3 contains 18 residues. The CDR3: CASSQDGTSGSWYNEQFF.

This clonotype is called medium-sized based on its frequency. This chain joins TRBV30 and TRBJ2-3. The CDR3 contains 12 residues. Germline CDR1 reads GTSNPN; CDR2 reads SVGIG (reference sequence). The CDR3 loop is CAWSQGPDTQYF.

J is TRBJ2-3 and V is TRBV6-1; the TCRdb D gene call, TRBD1, has no DNA to confirm it. The germline V gene has CDR1 MNHNS and CDR2 SASEGT. This CDR3 has 17 amino acids. The CDR3 region is CASIPFRGGPKADTQYF.

This rearrangement joins TRBV5-6 to TRBJ2-3; TCRdb's D gene call, TRBD2, goes unchecked for lack of DNA. This CDR3 comprises 16 residues. Germline-derived CDR1 and CDR2 are SGHDT and YYEEEE. CDR3: CASSLRRALLLSTQYF. The full variable domain, completed using reference TRBV5-6 and TRBJ2-3, is DAGVTQSPTHLIKTRGQQVTLRCSPKSGHDTVSWYQQALGQGPQFIFQYYEEEERQRGNFPDRFSGHQFPNYSSELNVNALLLGDSALYLCASSLRRALLLSTQYFGPGTRLTVL.

V is TRBV7-9 and J is TRBJ2-1; TCRdb gives TRBD2 as the D gene, but with no DNA this cannot be confirmed. Germline V lookup: CDR1 SEHNR, CDR2 FQNEAQ (reference sequence). This CDR3 spans 13 amino acids. CDR3: CAGREERYNEQFF.

The V gene is TRBV29-1, the J gene TRBJ2-1; the D call from TCRdb, TRBD1, cannot be confirmed without DNA. This CDR3 has 12 residues. CDR1 is SQVTM and CDR2 is ANQGSEA in the germline V gene. The CDR3 here is CSVTGLGNEQFF.